A selection of T cell receptor beta chains follows, all from one sample in a study of cytomegalovirus exposure and HLA in healthy donors. The assay was immunoSEQ multiplex PCR, and TCRdb's table has in-frame clones only and misses some. The sample records more than 100,000 clones, around 69% being singletons. What was sequenced was PBMCs. The source is a middle-aged woman in good health and CMV-seropositive. Each CDR3 is given with its conserved first and last residue. The D gene is left open where the match is weak. Clone sizes are given selectively: once, few, many, or a class where the clone is expanded.

v_gene: TRBV18
j_gene: TRBJ2-3
abundance: few
d_gene: TRBD1
CDR3nt: TGTGCCAGCTCACCAAGGACAGGGGGCCCAGATACGCAGTATTTT
CDR3aa: CASSPRTGGPDTQYF

v_gene: TRBV5-5
j_gene: TRBJ1-6
abundance: NA
d_gene: NA
CDR3nt: TGTGCCAGCAGCTTGACAGAGATCTATAATTCACCCCTCCACTTT
CDR3aa: CASSLTEIYNSPLHF

v_gene: TRBV19
j_gene: TRBJ1-3
abundance: NA
d_gene: NA
CDR3nt: TGTGCCAGTAGTAATGGGCTAGGAAACACCATATATTTT
CDR3aa: CASSNGLGNTIYF

v_gene: TRBV25-1
j_gene: TRBJ2-7
abundance: NA
d_gene: TRBD1
CDR3nt: TGTGCCAGCAGTGATCCGGGCAGGGGGACGTACGAGCAGTACTTC
CDR3aa: CASSDPGRGTYEQYF

v_gene: TRBV5-1
j_gene: TRBJ1-4
abundance: NA
d_gene: NA
CDR3nt: TGCGCCAGCAGCTTGACCCAGGGTAGGAATAATGAAAAACTGTTTTTT
CDR3aa: CASSLTQGRNNEKLFF

v_gene: TRBV11-2
j_gene: TRBJ2-7
abundance: NA
d_gene: NA
CDR3nt: TGTGCCAGCAGCCGCCAAGACAGGTCCTACGAGCAGTACTTC
CDR3aa: CASSRQDRSYEQYF

v_gene: TRBV15
j_gene: TRBJ2-1
abundance: NA
d_gene: TRBD1
CDR3nt: TGTGCCACCAGCAGATCCGGGACAGCATACAATGAGCAGTTCTTC
CDR3aa: CATSRSGTAYNEQFF

v_gene: TRBV15
j_gene: TRBJ2-1
abundance: NA
d_gene: TRBD1
CDR3nt: TGTGCCACCAGCAGGGGGACAAAACTCGGGACAGTCTATTACAATGAGCAGTTCTTC
CDR3aa: CATSRGTKLGTVYYNEQFF

v_gene: TRBV19
j_gene: TRBJ1-2
abundance: NA
d_gene: TRBD1
CDR3nt: TGTGCCAGTAGTATCGGACAGGCGATCTATGGCTACACCTTC
CDR3aa: CASSIGQAIYGYTF

v_gene: TRBV6-1
j_gene: TRBJ2-1
abundance: NA
d_gene: NA
CDR3nt: TGTGCCAGCAGTGAAGTAGCGTCACTTTACAATGAGCAGTTCTTC
CDR3aa: CASSEVASLYNEQFF

v_gene: TRBV5-1
j_gene: TRBJ2-3
abundance: NA
d_gene: TRBD2
CDR3nt: TGCGCCAGCAGCTCTGGCCGGGGGGACTCCACAGATACGCAGTATTTT
CDR3aa: CASSSGRGDSTDTQYF

v_gene: TRBV28
j_gene: TRBJ2-2
abundance: NA
d_gene: NA
CDR3nt: TGTGCCAGCATGGCGGGGAACACCGGGGAGCTGTTTTTT
CDR3aa: CASMAGNTGELFF

v_gene: TRBV19
j_gene: TRBJ1-4
abundance: NA
d_gene: NA
CDR3nt: TGTGCCAGTAGTATGGGTCAGACGGAGGAAAAACTGTTTTTT
CDR3aa: CASSMGQTEEKLFF

v_gene: TRBV19
j_gene: TRBJ1-5
abundance: once
d_gene: NA
CDR3nt: TGTGCCAGTAGTATTGACGGGGGTAGCAATCAGCCCCAGCATTTT
CDR3aa: CASSIDGGSNQPQHF

v_gene: TRBV12-5
j_gene: TRBJ2-5
abundance: NA
d_gene: TRBD2
CDR3nt: TGTGCTAGTGGTTTTGGGGGGGAAGAGACCCAGTACTTC
CDR3aa: CASGFGGEETQYF

v_gene: TRBV6-1
j_gene: TRBJ2-1
abundance: NA
d_gene: TRBD1
CDR3nt: TGTGCCAGCAGGCTCCGGGACAGGGGGGCGAGTGAGCAGTTCTTC
CDR3aa: CASRLRDRGASEQFF

v_gene: TRBV6-6
j_gene: TRBJ2-2
abundance: NA
d_gene: NA
CDR3nt: TGTGCCAGCAGCCAGGGACACCCTTCCACCGGGGAGCTGTTTTTT
CDR3aa: CASSQGHPSTGELFF

v_gene: TRBV14
j_gene: TRBJ2-2
abundance: NA
d_gene: TRBD2
CDR3nt: TGTGCCAGCAGCCACCTTAAAGGGTCTAGCGGGGAGAACACCGGGGAGCTGTTTTTT
CDR3aa: CASSHLKGSSGENTGELFF

v_gene: TRBV6-1
j_gene: TRBJ1-1
abundance: NA
d_gene: NA
CDR3nt: TGTGCCACCGGAGGGAGGTCCCTCACTGAAGCTTTCTTT
CDR3aa: CATGGRSLTEAFF